These 14 T cell receptor beta chains were sequenced from one sample in a study of regulatory T cells in long-lasting Graves disease. To make TCR beta libraries, researchers used iRepertoire HTBI primers and Arm-PCR of CDR3 regions. TCRdb re-called the multiplex PCR reads through MiXCR, storing one row per CDR3 protein. Of 400,000 to 450,000 distinct CDR3 sequences in the sample, about a sixth were seen once. The time point: newly diagnosed GD, antithyroid drugs for less than 3 months. PBMCs provided the RNA from which the TCR library was made. The same data also contributed to another study, on T cells in Graves' hyperthyroidism and ophthalmopathy.

The source material was peripheral blood mononuclear cells (PBMCs), sampled at new diagnosis, from a patient treated with antithyroid drugs. The origin of the receptors is a young woman with Graves disease.

The gene calls are TRBV19 and TRBJ2-3; a weak D match, TRBD2 (5 bases). The CDR3 has 16 residues. Germline CDR1 is LNHDA and CDR2 is SQIVND (reference sequence). V gave up 3 bases and J gave up 3 bases, with 16 bases separating them. This CDR3 is CASSIVWGVGTDTQYF. The CDR3 DNA reads TGTGCCAGTAGTATCGTTTGGGGAGTTGGTACAGATACGCAGTATTTT.

This clonotype was seen a few times. The rearrangement links TRBV28 to TRBJ2-7; 9 nucleotides agree with TRBD1. Germline V gene lookup returns CDR1 MDHEN and CDR2 SYDVKM. The V and J ends lost 6 bases and 4 bases, in that order; junction bases with no gene match: 10. This CDR3 comprises 15 residues. In DNA, the CDR3 is TGTGCCAGCAGGTCCCCCGGGACAGGGATTTACGAGCAGTACTTC. Translated, it gives CASRSPGTGIYEQYF.

This clonotype has just a few counts. V and J are TRBV19 and TRBJ1-1; D call uncertain. Trimming removed 4 bases at V and 3 bases at J, with 9 bases between. The germline CDR1 and CDR2 sequences are LNHDA and SQIVND (reference sequence). The CDR3 is 13 residues long. CDR3 coding DNA: TGTGCCAGTAGTACCTTAGGTCACACTGAAGCTTTCTTT. Translating gives CASSTLGHTEAFF.

This clonotype was seen many times. The CDR3 DNA reads as TGTGCCAGCAGCCAAATGGGACTAGAGAGCTCCTACGAGCAGTACTTC. It translates to CASSQMGLESSYEQYF. The J gene is TRBJ2-7, the V gene TRBV12-3 or TRBV12-4; 8 positions agree with TRBD2. Trimming cost V 6 bases and J 0 bases; bases outside gene matches: 10. This CDR3 has 16 amino acids.

This clonotype came up many times. J is TRBJ2-7 and V is TRBV28; D might be TRBD2 (6 bases). The germline CDR1 and CDR2 sequences are MDHEN and SYDVKM. The CDR3 is made up of 13 amino acids. Trimming took 0 bases from V and 11 from J, leaving 14 bases between them. The DNA for the CDR3 is TGTGCCAGCAGTTTATGGGGGACTGAGGAGAAGTACTTC. It is translated as CASSLWGTEEKYF.

V gene TRBV6-1 combines with J gene TRBJ2-5; 10 bases are shared with TRBD1. The CDR3 runs to 16 residues. The V gene's germline CDR1 is MNHNS and CDR2 SASEGT. Trimming cost V 6 bases and J 2 bases; bases outside gene matches: 9. The CDR3 DNA follows: TGTGCCAGCAGCCCCGACAGGGGGCGTAGGCAAGAGACCCAGTACTTC. It specifies CASSPDRGRRQETQYF.

This clonotype was counted ten times or more. The rearrangement joins TRBV12-3 or TRBV12-4 to TRBJ2-7; D gene ambiguous. Trimming pared 5 bases from V and 2 bases from J, leaving 7 bases between. This CDR3 is 12 amino acids long. This CDR3 is CASSQATYEQYF. DNA for the CDR3: TGTGCCAGCAGTCAGGCAACCTACGAGCAGTACTTC.

There are many counts of this clonotype. The rearrangement uses TRBV28 and TRBJ2-1; 7 positions agree with TRBD1. Germline CDR1 and CDR2: MDHEN and SYDVKM. The CDR3 is 17 residues long. The ends lost 2 bases at V and 1 base at J; junction bases unmatched: 8. CDR3 protein: CASSLNRQGRSYNEQFF. CDR3 DNA: TGTGCCAGCAGTTTAAACCGACAGGGTAGGTCCTACAATGAGCAGTTCTTC.

With regard to this clonotype: A much larger clone lies a single base off, so this may be a read error. The V gene is TRBV28, the J gene TRBJ2-1; 7 bases line up with TRBD1. The germline V gene encodes CDR1 MDHEN and CDR2 SYDVKM. The CDR3 has 14 residues. V lost 5 bases, J lost 10 bases, and 11 bases stayed unmatched. The CDR3, as DNA: TGTGCCAGCAGTGTCGGACAGGCACCCTACGAGCAGTTCTTC. Encoded protein: CASSVGQAPYEQFF. Combining the CDR3 with reference TRBV28 and TRBJ2-1 gives the whole variable domain DVKVTQSSRYLVKRTGEKVFLECVQDMDHENMFWYRQDPGLGLRLIYFSYDVKMKEKGDIPEGYSVSREKKERFSLILESASTNQTSMYLCASSVGQAPYEQFFGPGTRLTVL.

Turning to this clonotype: A much larger clone differs from this one at a single base, so this may be a read error. The rearrangement uses TRBV2 and TRBJ1-1; 7 bases are shared with TRBD1. This CDR3 region has 15 residues. The V gene's germline CDR1 is SNHLY and CDR2 FYNNEI. V shed 3 bases and J 7 bases; nucleotides not matched to a gene: 11. CDR3: CASSEGSTGPLEAFF. CDR3 nucleotide sequence: TGTGCCAGCAGTGAGGGGTCGACAGGGCCTCTTGAAGCTTTCTTT.

This clonotype turned up a few times. The chain joins TRBV25-1 to TRBJ2-5; tentative D call: TRBD1 (6 bases). CDR3 size: 12 residues. Germline V gene lookup returns CDR1 MGHDK and CDR2 SYGVNS. Trimming stripped 5 bases from V and 4 bases from J, with 8 bases between. In DNA, the CDR3 is TGTGCCAGCAGTAAGGGGGTAGAGACCCAGTACTTC. Translating gives CASSKGVETQYF.

CDR3: CASSEIGSTDTQYF. As DNA, the CDR3 is TGCGCCAGCAGCGAAATAGGGAGCACAGATACGCAGTATTTT. This rearrangement joins TRBV4-1 to TRBJ2-3; no clear D gene. The CDR3 is 14 residues long. Trimming left V 5 bases short and J 0 bases short, with 9 bases between. Germline values: CDR1 MGHRA, CDR2 YSYEKL.

With respect to this clonotype: Only one base separates this from a far larger clonotype, so it likely reflects a read error. The V call is TRBV7-8, the J call TRBJ2-7, with TRBD1 matching over 9 bases. Germline V gives CDR1 SGHVS, CDR2 FQNEAQ. The CDR3 consists of 16 residues. CDR3: CASSGTGRTLSYERYF. CDR3 DNA sequence: TGTGCCAGCAGTGGGACAGGGCGGACCCTTTCCTACGAGCGGTACTTC.

This clonotype was detected once. This may stem from a read error, because a much larger clone lies one nucleotide away. J is TRBJ1-4 and V is TRBV5-6; D is perhaps TRBD1 (5 bases). The ends were cut back, 6 bases at V and 3 bases at J, with 15 bases in the middle. This CDR3 has 15 amino acids. Germline V gene lookup returns CDR1 SGHDT and CDR2 YYEEEE. The CDR3 nucleotides are TGTGCCAGCAACAAATGGGGCCAGCCTAATGAAAAACTGTTTTTT. Translation gives CASNKWGQPNEKLFF.